A single sample gave rise to the 6 T cell receptor beta chains below, sequenced in a study of blood T cell repertoires in COVID-19. The repertoire was sequenced with immunoSEQ multiplex PCR; TCRdb's copy has only in-frame clones and lacks some. The sample lists tens of thousands of clones; 60% to 80% were seen once. The material sequenced was peripheral blood. The receptors derive from a human donor in a cohort sampled during active COVID-19.

The chain links TRBV7-8 to TRBJ2-2, with 14 nucleotides matching TRBD2. Germline V gene sequence: CDR1 SGHVS, CDR2 FQNEAQ. J was trimmed by 7 bases and V by 5 bases; bases with no gene match: 9. This CDR3 region has 17 residues. The CDR3 protein is CASSPLGLAGGGGELFF. The CDR3 region has the DNA TGTGCCAGCAGCCCGCTCGGACTAGCGGGAGGCGGCGGGGAGCTGTTTTTT.

The chain combines TRBV5-1 with TRBJ2-7, with D perhaps TRBD1 (6 bases). Germline V CDR1 and CDR2: SGHRS, YFSETQ. V lost 0 bases, J lost 3 bases, and 16 bases lay in between. CDR3 length: 16 amino acids. The CDR3 sequence is CASSLGSGVPGYEQYF. In nucleotides, the CDR3 is TGCGCCAGCAGCTTGGGGTCAGGGGTGCCGGGCTACGAGCAGTACTTC.

The V and J genes are TRBV5-4 and TRBJ2-3, with 11 bases identical to TRBD2. The CDR3 sequence is 16 residues long. Germline V gene data show CDR1 as SGHNT and CDR2 as YYREEE (reference sequence). V lost 4 bases to trimming and J lost 2 bases; unmatched junction nucleotides: 6. This chain's CDR3 is CASSLGTSGNTDTQYF. The CDR3 DNA sequence: TGTGCCAGCAGCCTGGGGACTAGCGGAAACACAGATACGCAGTATTTT.

The genes are TRBV24-1 and TRBJ2-3; 8 bases map to TRBD1. This CDR3 contains 16 residues. Germline V lookup: CDR1 KGHDR, CDR2 SFDVKD. V was clipped by 0 bases and J by 4 bases; unmatched bases: 5. The CDR3 coding sequence is TGTGCCACCAGTGATTTGGCAGGGGGCTACTCAGATACGCAGTATTTT. It specifies CATSDLAGGYSDTQYF.

The V and J genes are TRBV18 and TRBJ1-3, with 9 bases identical to TRBD1. This CDR3 has 16 amino acids. Germline V gene data show CDR1 as KGHSH and CDR2 as LQKENI. The V segment lost 3 bases and the J segment 4 bases; nucleotides outside the gene matches: 7. CDR3 sequence (DNA): TGTGCCAGCTCACCCGCACAGGGGGCGCCCGGAAACACCATATATTTT. It codes for CASSPAQGAPGNTIYF.

This clone was observed a single time. The V gene is TRBV11-3, the J gene TRBJ2-1; 11 bases fit TRBD1. Germline trimming cut 4 bases from V and 5 bases from J; bases unmatched to any gene: 4. Per germline, CDR1 SGHNT and CDR2 YENEEA. The CDR3 runs to 15 residues. CDR3 DNA sequence: TGTGCCAGCAGCTCGGGACAGGGGGGGCACAATGAGCAGTTCTTC. This encodes CASSSGQGGHNEQFF.